This T cell receptor beta chain came from a study of vaccination and CD4 T cells after COVID-19. At the level of the study: The convalescents comprised six males and four females, two of them Hispanic. The study collected post-vaccine samples a median about 71 days after dose two, with a range of 14 to 241.

To note about this clonotype: Its antigen remains unidentified.

Germline CDR1 MNHNS, CDR2 SASEGT. Trimming removed 5 bases from V and 3 bases from J, with 14 bases in between. This CDR3 is 14 amino acids long. Cultured CD4+ T-cell DNA underwent Oncomine TCR Beta short-read sequencing. TCRdb re-called the PCR reads with MiXCR, one entry per CDR3 protein. The sample carries over 8,000 distinct CDR3 sequences, 20% to 25% recorded once. The treatment here: approximately 11-day PBMC culture with coronavirus spike peptide pools or control peptides (ViraFEST assay). Fresh medium (containing IL-2) replaced half the medium on days 3 and 7. The chain recombines TRBV6-1 with TRBJ2-7; tentative D call: TRBD1 (6 bases). This sequence was found in a human donor with COVID-19. The sample comprised cultured CD4+ T cells from blood. In DNA form, the CDR3 reads TGTGCCAGCAGTATGCTGCAACAGGGCTACGAGCAGTACTTC. It specifies CASSMLQQGYEQYF.